The clone carrying this T cell receptor (beta chain) was recorded many times. Its antigen is not known. The sample originates from a study of Graves' ophthalmopathy and Graves' hyperthyroidism. Whole-study findings and limits: The 13-signature model separated ophthalmopathy from stable hyperthyroidism at over 85% sensitivity and roughly 80% specificity. Blood also harbored most expanded thyroid clonotypes above 0.001 frequency.

Amplification targeted the TCR beta CDR3 regions, with RNA transcripts as the source material. After a first-round RT-PCR with HTBI primers, a second-round multiplex PCR was run. From the multiplex PCR reads, TCRdb called clonotypes with MiXCR, one entry per CDR3 protein. The data contain just over 600,000 distinct CDR3 sequences, about 24% of them singletons. Losses at the gene ends were 5 bases for V and 5 bases for J; bases not matched to a gene: 8. This CDR3 region has 14 residues. The V gene's germline CDR1 is DFQATT and CDR2 SNEGSKA (reference sequence). Sequenced input: peripheral blood. The chain carries TRBV20-1 and TRBJ2-7; 11 bases match TRBD2. The origin of this receptor is a woman between 18 and 29 years old with stable Graves' hyperthyroidism. Some clones in this sample may be carry-over from other donors' samples. The CDR3 DNA reads as TGCAGTGCTTACCAGAGACTAGCGGGGCACGAGCAGTACTTC. Protein: CSAYQRLAGHEQYF.